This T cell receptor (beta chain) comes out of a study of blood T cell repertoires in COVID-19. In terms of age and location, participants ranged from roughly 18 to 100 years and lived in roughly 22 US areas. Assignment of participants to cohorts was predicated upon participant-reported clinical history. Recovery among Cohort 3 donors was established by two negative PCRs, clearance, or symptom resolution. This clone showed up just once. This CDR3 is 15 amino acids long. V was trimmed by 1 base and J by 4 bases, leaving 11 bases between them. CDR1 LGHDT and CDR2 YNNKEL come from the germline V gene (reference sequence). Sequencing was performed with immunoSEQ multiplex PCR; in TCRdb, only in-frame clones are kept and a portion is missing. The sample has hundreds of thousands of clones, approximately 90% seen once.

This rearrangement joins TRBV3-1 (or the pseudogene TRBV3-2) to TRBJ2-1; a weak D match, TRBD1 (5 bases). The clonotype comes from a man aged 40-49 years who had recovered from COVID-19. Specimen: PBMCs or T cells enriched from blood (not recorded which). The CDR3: CASSQASGRYNEQFF. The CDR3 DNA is TGTGCCAGCAGCCAAGCGTCAGGGCGGTACAATGAGCAGTTCTTC.